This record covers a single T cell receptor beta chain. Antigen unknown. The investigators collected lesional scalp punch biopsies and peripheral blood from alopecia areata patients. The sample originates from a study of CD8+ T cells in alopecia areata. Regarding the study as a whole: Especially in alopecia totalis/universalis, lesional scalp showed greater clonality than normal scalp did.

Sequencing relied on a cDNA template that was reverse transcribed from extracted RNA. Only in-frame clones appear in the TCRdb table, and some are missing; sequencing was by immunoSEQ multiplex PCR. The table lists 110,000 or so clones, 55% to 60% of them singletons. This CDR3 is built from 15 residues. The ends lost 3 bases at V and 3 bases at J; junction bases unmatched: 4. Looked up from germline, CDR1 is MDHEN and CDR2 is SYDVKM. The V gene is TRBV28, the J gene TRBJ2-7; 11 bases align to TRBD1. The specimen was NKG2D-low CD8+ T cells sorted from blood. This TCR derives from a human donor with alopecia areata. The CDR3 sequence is CASSLVGTGGYEQYF. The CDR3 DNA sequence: TGTGCCAGCAGTTTGGTAGGGACAGGGGGCTACGAGCAGTACTTC.